A single sample is the source of the 24 T cell receptor beta chains below, sequenced in a study of tumor-infiltrating lymphocytes in localized non-small cell lung cancer. Here immunoSEQ multiplex PCR was the method, and the copy in TCRdb shows in-frame clones only, minus some. The sample lists 13,000 to 15,000 clones, approximately 71% occurring once. The sequencing input was uninvolved lung tissue not adjacent to the tumor. These receptor sequences come from a human donor with non-small cell lung cancer.

This chain joins TRBV5-1 and TRBJ1-1, with unresolved D. Germline V gene sequence: CDR1 SGHRS, CDR2 YFSETQ. V gave up 0 bases and J gave up 3 bases, with 12 bases separating them. The CDR3 contains 15 residues. The CDR3 reads CASSLESHAYTEAFF. The CDR3 nucleotides read TGCGCCAGCAGCTTGGAGTCTCACGCGTACACTGAAGCTTTCTTT.

This clone was recorded once. The junction differs from germline at one of its ends, possibly a read error. V usage is TRBV7-7 and J usage is TRBJ2-2, with 10 bases aligning to TRBD1. Germline V lookup: CDR1 SSHAT, CDR2 FNYEAQ (reference sequence). The length of the CDR3 is 14 residues. CDR3: CASSPTGGNGELFF. CDR3 nucleotide sequence: TGTGCTAGCAGCCCGACAGGGGGCAACGGGGAGCTGTTTTTT.

The chain's CDR3 is CATSRLGFTDTQYF. In nucleotides, the CDR3 is TGTGCCACCAGCAGGTTGGGGTTCACAGATACGCAGTATTTT. This sequence joins TRBV15 and TRBJ2-3; no firm D call. The CDR3 runs to 14 residues. Trimming removed 3 bases from V and 2 bases from J, with 9 bases in between. Germline assignment: CDR1 LNHNV and CDR2 YYDKDF (reference sequence).

The chain is built from TRBV7-2 and TRBJ1-2, with TRBD1 identical over 7 bases. J gave up 6 bases and V 4 bases, and 8 bases lay outside the gene matches. CDR1 and CDR2 (germline): SGHTA, FQGNSA. The CDR3 extends over 14 amino acids. Here the CDR3 reads CASSSRQGRDGYTF. CDR3 bases: TGTGCCAGCAGCTCCCGACAGGGTAGAGATGGCTACACCTTC. The full variable domain, its missing parts supplied by reference TRBV7-2 and TRBJ1-2, is GAGVSQSPSNKVTEKGKDVELRCDPISGHTALYWYRQSLGQGLEFLIYFQGNSAPDKSGLPSDRFSAERTGGSVSTLTIQRTQQEDSAVYLCASSSRQGRDGYTFGSGTRLTVV.

This clone was detected only a few times. V and J are TRBV4-1 and TRBJ2-2; TRBD2 aligns across 7 bases. Trimming cost V 2 bases and J 3 bases; bases outside gene matches: 15. CDR1 MGHRA and CDR2 YSYEKL come from the germline V gene. This CDR3 has 19 residues. CDR3 sequence (DNA): TGCGCCAGCAGCCAAATAAGTGTAGTTGAGACTAGCCACACCGGGGAGCTGTTTTTT. Protein sequence: CASSQISVVETSHTGELFF.

This clone was found a few times. The rearrangement joins TRBV2 to TRBJ2-1; perhaps D is TRBD1 or TRBD2 (7 bases each). From germline, CDR1 is SNHLY and CDR2 FYNNEI. V was cut by 8 bases and J by 7 bases, with 18 bases left in between. The CDR3 contains 14 residues. CDR3: CASPRQGGWNEQFF. The DNA of the CDR3 is TGTGCCAGCCCCCGACAGGGAGGGTGGAATGAGCAGTTCTTC.

The chain combines TRBV7-3 with TRBJ1-1; D not resolved. The CDR3 spans 15 residues. V dropped 4 bases and J dropped 0 bases, with 12 bases sitting between them. CDR1 and CDR2 (germline): SGHTA, FQGTGA. The CDR3 loop reads CASSSWTGMNTEAFF. The CDR3 DNA is TGTGCCAGCAGCTCCTGGACGGGGATGAACACTGAAGCTTTCTTT.

The chain is built from TRBV27 and TRBJ2-4, with 8 bases matching TRBD1. This CDR3 contains 16 residues. From germline, CDR1 is MNHEY and CDR2 SMNVEV (reference sequence). Trimming at V came to 5 bases and at J to 1 base, leaving 7 bases not matched to a gene. CDR3 sequence (DNA): TGTGCCAGCAGTCCACGGACAGGGAGGGCCAAAAACATTCAGTACTTC. Protein: CASSPRTGRAKNIQYF.

V is TRBV19 and J is TRBJ2-4, with 7 bases fitting TRBD1. Germline V gene data show CDR1 as LNHDA and CDR2 as SQIVND (reference sequence). This CDR3 comprises 12 residues. The J segment lost 9 bases and the V segment lost 10 bases, leaving 9 bases of the junction unmatched. The CDR3 spells CATSHDRAIQYF. The DNA of the CDR3 is TGTGCCACCAGTCACGACAGGGCCATTCAGTACTTC.

In its sample, this clone was seen a few times. The chain employs TRBV19 and TRBJ1-4; weak D call: TRBD1 (5 bases). The CDR3 has 15 amino acids. With 4 bases removed from V and 0 bases from J, the gap between germline ends came to 9 bases. Germline-derived CDR1 and CDR2 are LNHDA and SQIVND (reference sequence). DNA for the CDR3: TGTGCCAGTAGTACTCAACAGGCAACTAATGAAAAACTGTTTTTT. It encodes CASSTQQATNEKLFF.

The chain employs TRBV11-1 and TRBJ2-3; D might be TRBD1 (6 bases). CDR1 is SGHAT, CDR2 FQDESV, per germline (reference sequence). The CDR3 runs 14 residues. The V end lost 3 bases, the J end lost 1 base, and 8 bases lay between the germline ends. CDR3 sequence reads: CASSFNRGTDTQYF. The CDR3 DNA reads TGTGCCAGCAGCTTTAACAGGGGCACAGATACGCAGTATTTT.

This sequence joins TRBV19 and TRBJ2-6; D not certain. This CDR3 contains 15 residues. V gave up 3 bases and J gave up 2 bases, with 8 bases separating them. CDR1 and CDR2 (germline): LNHDA, SQIVND (reference sequence). DNA for the CDR3: TGTGCCAGTAGTATCAGCTGGGCTGGGGCCAACGTCCTGACTTTC. The encoded protein is CASSISWAGANVLTF. Complete variable domain (other parts from reference TRBV19 and TRBJ2-6): DGGITQSPKYLFRKEGQNVTLSCEQNLNHDAMYWYRQDPGQGLRLIYYSQIVNDFQKGDIAEGYSVSREKKESFPLTVTSAQKNPTAFYLCASSISWAGANVLTFGAGSRLTVL.

This rearrangement joins TRBV2 to TRBJ2-5; TRBD2 aligns across 12 bases. The CDR3 consists of 16 residues. V trimming: 3 bases; J trimming: 4 bases; junction bases outside the gene matches: 6. The germline V gene encodes CDR1 SNHLY and CDR2 FYNNEI. The CDR3 region is CASSEASGGAGETQYF. The CDR3 DNA follows: TGTGCCAGCAGTGAGGCTAGCGGGGGGGCGGGAGAGACCCAGTACTTC. Based on the CDR3 plus reference TRBV2 and TRBJ2-5, the full variable domain is EPEVTQTPSHQVTQMGQEVILRCVPISNHLYFYWYRQILGQKVEFLVSFYNNEISEKSEIFDDQFSVERPDGSNFTLKIRSTKLEDSAMYFCASSEASGGAGETQYFGPGTRLLVL.

This clone was found once. The chain joins TRBV14 to TRBJ1-6, with TRBD1 matching over 8 bases. Per germline, CDR1 SGHDN and CDR2 FVKESK. This CDR3 spans 17 amino acids. V was pared by 8 bases and J by 8 bases, with 17 bases of the junction left unmatched. Written as DNA, the CDR3 is TGTGCCAGCCCCCCGGGAGTAGGGACAGGTAGTGATTCACCCCTCCACTTT. This codes for CASPPGVGTGSDSPLHF. The full variable domain, its missing parts supplied by reference TRBV14 and TRBJ1-6, is EAGVTQFPSHSVIEKGQTVTLRCDPISGHDNLYWYRRVMGKEIKFLLHFVKESKQDESGMPNNRFLAERTGGTYSTLKVQPAELEDSGVYFCASPPGVGTGSDSPLHFGNGTRLTVT.

V and J are TRBV27 and TRBJ1-2; D is undetermined. CDR1 and CDR2 from the germline V gene are MNHEY and SMNVEV (reference sequence). V dropped 6 bases and J dropped 2 bases, with 10 bases sitting between them. The CDR3 is 13 residues long. Here the CDR3 DNA reads TGTGCCAGCAGCCGAGACATGAACTATGGCTACACCTTC. Translating it yields CASSRDMNYGYTF.

In this sample, this clone is hyperexpanded. The rearrangement joins TRBV5-1 to TRBJ1-5, with D perhaps TRBD1 (6 bases). This CDR3 has 15 amino acids. Germline lookup yields CDR1 SGHRS and CDR2 YFSETQ. Trimming removed 0 bases at V and 5 bases at J, with 12 bases between. The CDR3, as DNA: TGCGCCAGCAGCTTGGGATGGGGGGCGGATCAGCCCCAGCATTTT. Protein: CASSLGWGADQPQHF.

V is TRBV6-1 and J is TRBJ2-7; TRBD2 matches 9 bases. The CDR3 contains 15 residues. After removal of 7 bases from V and 4 bases from J, the junction contained 11 bases not matched to a gene. Germline lookup yields CDR1 MNHNS and CDR2 SASEGT. CDR3 bases: TGTGCCAGCACCCCAAGGGGTAGCGGGGGTTACGAGCAGTACTTC. Its protein is CASTPRGSGGYEQYF.

The chain carries TRBV9 and TRBJ2-2; D is unresolved. Germline V lookup: CDR1 SGDLS, CDR2 YYNGEE. The germline V and J ends were trimmed by 4 bases and 2 bases, with 3 bases remaining between them. CDR3 size: 12 residues. CDR3 DNA sequence: TGTGCCAGCAGCCCAAACACCGGGGAGCTGTTTTTT. Amino acid sequence: CASSPNTGELFF.

This clone came up a few times. The J gene is TRBJ2-5, the V gene TRBV28; D gene uncertain. V shed 3 bases and J shed 8 bases, with 19 bases lying between them. The CDR3 has 15 residues. Per germline, CDR1 MDHEN and CDR2 SYDVKM. CDR3 sequence: CASSFQIERRGTQYF. CDR3 bases: TGTGCCAGCAGTTTCCAGATCGAGAGGAGAGGTACCCAGTACTTC.

The chain carries TRBV2 and TRBJ1-1; D gene unclear. V shed 5 bases and J shed 6 bases, with 13 bases lying between them. The CDR3 is 13 residues long. Germline CDR1 reads SNHLY; CDR2 reads FYNNEI. Here the CDR3 reads CASSSTIHPEAFF. CDR3 sequence (DNA): TGTGCCAGCAGTTCGACTATTCACCCTGAAGCTTTCTTT. Full variable domain (rest looked up from reference TRBV2 and TRBJ1-1): EPEVTQTPSHQVTQMGQEVILRCVPISNHLYFYWYRQILGQKVEFLVSFYNNEISEKSEIFDDQFSVERPDGSNFTLKIRSTKLEDSAMYFCASSSTIHPEAFFGQGTRLTVV.

The rearrangement links TRBV28 to TRBJ2-1; D call uncertain. The CDR3 spans 13 residues. The germline V gene encodes CDR1 MDHEN and CDR2 SYDVKM. V was shortened by 1 base and J by 9 bases, with 10 bases between the two germline ends. The CDR3 coding sequence is TGTGCCAGCAGTTTATCATACCGGCGTGAGCAGTTCTTC. It codes for CASSLSYRREQFF.

This clone is medium-sized (0.01 to 0.1%). This chain uses TRBV2 with TRBJ2-7, with 9 positions matching TRBD2. V trimming: 9 bases; J trimming: 3 bases; junction bases outside the gene matches: 9. The CDR3 consists of 14 residues. CDR1 and CDR2 from the germline V gene are SNHLY and FYNNEI. The CDR3 protein is CARSLAGKNYEQYF. In DNA, the CDR3 is TGTGCCAGATCCCTAGCGGGGAAGAACTACGAGCAGTACTTC.

The V and J genes are TRBV19 and TRBJ2-7; TRBD1 matches 10 bases. V trimming: 5 bases; J trimming: 4 bases; junction bases outside the gene matches: 11. The CDR3 totals 16 residues. Germline CDR1 LNHDA, CDR2 SQIVND (reference sequence). The DNA of the CDR3 is TGTGCCAGTAGTTTACAGCCGGGACAGGGGACGTACGAGCAGTACTTC. Protein: CASSLQPGQGTYEQYF.

The chain recombines TRBV5-1 with TRBJ2-4, with a possible D match to TRBD2 (6 bases). CDR3 length: 13 amino acids. From germline, CDR1 is SGHRS and CDR2 YFSETQ. V was clipped by 2 bases and J by 7 bases, with 10 bases between them. The CDR3 here is CASSLDSGNIQYF. CDR3 bases: TGCGCCAGCAGCTTAGACAGCGGGAACATTCAGTACTTC.